The 17 T cell receptor beta chains given below trace back to one sample, sequenced in a study of cytomegalovirus exposure and HLA in healthy donors. PCR employed 60 Vbeta and 13 Jbeta primers. Generated by immunoSEQ multiplex PCR, the TCRdb table keeps only in-frame clones and is missing some. The sample lists around 150,000 clones; 75% to 80% were seen once. Specimen: PBMCs. These receptors came from a man between 18 and 35 years old in good health and CMV-seronegative.

V and J are TRBV15 and TRBJ2-2; 14 bases are a match to TRBD2. Germline-derived CDR1 and CDR2 are LNHNV and YYDKDF (reference sequence). With V trimmed by 9 bases and J by 4 bases, 19 bases remained unmatched. The CDR3 spans 20 residues. The CDR3 coding sequence is TGTGCCACTGGACCCGGGACAGGGGGACTAGCGGGAGAAATCACCGGGGAGCTGTTTTTT. This sequence encodes CATGPGTGGLAGEITGELFF.

The chain employs TRBV28 and TRBJ1-2, with 9 bases fitting TRBD1. From germline, CDR1 is MDHEN and CDR2 SYDVKM. Trimming at V came to 3 bases and at J to 4 bases, leaving 9 bases not matched to a gene. The length of the CDR3 is 16 residues. Here the CDR3 DNA reads TGTGCCAGCAGTTTTGGGGACAGGGTCTCTAGCTATGGCTACACCTTC. It yields the protein CASSFGDRVSSYGYTF.

The V and J genes are TRBV7-9 and TRBJ2-7, with D possibly matching TRBD1 (6 bases). The CDR3 sequence is 14 residues long. Germline V CDR1 and CDR2: SEHNR, FQNEAQ (reference sequence). Trimming cost V 5 bases and J 0 bases, with 11 bases left between them. The CDR3 sequence: CASSLGDNSYEQYF. The CDR3 coding sequence is TGTGCCAGCAGCCTAGGGGACAACTCCTACGAGCAGTACTTC.

Only a few counts were recorded for this clone. The J gene is TRBJ1-3, the V gene TRBV19; 10 nucleotides align to TRBD1. The CDR3 contains 18 residues. Germline V gene sequence: CDR1 LNHDA, CDR2 SQIVND (reference sequence). With V trimmed by 7 bases and J by 0 bases, 12 bases remained unmatched. The CDR3 sequence is CASTVTGGYLSSGNTIYF. CDR3 nucleotides: TGTGCCAGTACAGTGACAGGGGGCTACCTGAGCTCTGGAAACACCATATATTTT.

The chain uses TRBV11-2 and TRBJ1-3; no firm D call. The CDR3 has 13 amino acids. Trimming stripped 5 bases from V and 4 bases from J, with 9 bases between. The germline V gene has CDR1 SGHAT and CDR2 FQNNGV. The CDR3 DNA sequence: TGTGCCAGCAGCCCTTGGCAGGGAAACACCATATATTTT. Its translation is CASSPWQGNTIYF. The full variable domain, with the rest looked up from reference TRBV11-2 and TRBJ1-3, is EAGVAQSPRYKIIEKRQSVAFWCNPISGHATLYWYQQILGQGPKLLIQFQNNGVVDDSQLPKDRFSAERLKGVDSTLKIQPAKLEDSAVYLCASSPWQGNTIYFGEGSWLTVV.

The chain combines TRBV6-6 with TRBJ1-1; 7 nucleotides align to TRBD1. Germline V gives CDR1 MNHNY, CDR2 SVGAGI (reference sequence). This CDR3 contains 16 residues. V shed 2 bases, J shed 1 base, and the junction held 7 bases outside the gene matches. CDR3 residues: CASSYGQGGGNTEAFF. CDR3 nucleotide sequence: TGTGCCAGCAGTTACGGGCAGGGGGGAGGGAACACTGAAGCTTTCTTT.

The chain couples TRBV15 to TRBJ2-1, with TRBD2 matching over 8 bases. This CDR3 comprises 16 residues. Looked up from germline, CDR1 is LNHNV and CDR2 is YYDKDF (reference sequence). The J segment lost 0 bases and the V segment lost 5 bases, leaving 6 bases of the junction unmatched. CDR3 sequence (DNA): TGTGCCACCAGCGGTAGGACTAGCCTCTCCTACAATGAGCAGTTCTTC. It is translated as CATSGRTSLSYNEQFF.

This clone has more than one count but fewer than ten. The rearrangement uses TRBV30 and TRBJ2-1; possibly TRBD2 for D (6 bases). Per germline, CDR1 GTSNPN and CDR2 SVGIG (reference sequence). This CDR3 has 12 residues. Trimming removed 2 bases from V and 11 bases from J, with 13 bases in between. The CDR3 DNA reads as TGTGCCTGGAGTAGCGGGTTTGGTAAGCAGTTCTTC. Translated, it gives CAWSSGFGKQFF. Looking up the rest from reference TRBV30 and TRBJ2-1 gives the full variable domain: SQTIHQWPATLVQPVGSPLSLECTVEGTSNPNLYWYRQAAGRGLQLLFYSVGIGQISSEVPQNLSASRPQDRQFILSSKKLLLSDSGFYLCAWSSGFGKQFFGPGTRLTVL.

This clone was recorded a few times. The chain joins TRBV6-5 to TRBJ1-1; 8 bases map to TRBD1. Germline V lookup: CDR1 MNHEY, CDR2 SVGAGI. This CDR3 region has 15 residues. V trimming: 2 bases; J trimming: 6 bases; junction bases outside the gene matches: 8. CDR3 region: CASSYEAGGGAEAFF. CDR3 sequence (DNA): TGTGCCAGCAGTTACGAAGCAGGGGGCGGTGCTGAAGCTTTCTTT.

The chain couples TRBV10-3 to TRBJ1-6, with 12 bases that match TRBD1. The CDR3 covers 16 residues. The trim removed 6 bases at V and 7 bases at J, leaving 7 bases unmatched. Germline values: CDR1 ENHRY, CDR2 SYGVKD. The chain's CDR3 is CAIRDGTGGTNSPLHF. The CDR3 coding sequence is TGTGCCATCAGAGACGGGACAGGGGGCACGAATTCACCCCTCCACTTT.

The chain carries TRBV27 and TRBJ2-7, with TRBD2 matching 7 bases. Germline V lookup: CDR1 MNHEY, CDR2 SMNVEV (reference sequence). The V gene end was trimmed by 6 bases and the J gene end by 1 base; junction bases not matched to a gene: 9. The CDR3 consists of 15 residues. Here the CDR3 DNA reads TGTGCCAGCAGCCTAAGCGGGGTAGGGTCCTACGAGCAGTACTTC. Translating gives CASSLSGVGSYEQYF.

V gene TRBV27 combines with J gene TRBJ1-4; 7 nucleotides agree with TRBD1. The CDR3 spans 16 residues. With 4 bases clipped from V and 5 bases from J, the junction kept 10 bases outside the gene matches. Per germline, CDR1 MNHEY and CDR2 SMNVEV (reference sequence). Here the CDR3 reads CASSSILAGGNEKLFF. CDR3 in DNA: TGTGCCAGCAGTTCTATACTCGCAGGGGGGAATGAAAAACTGTTTTTT.

V and J are TRBV6-5 and TRBJ1-5, with 7 nucleotides matching TRBD1. Germline lookup yields CDR1 MNHEY and CDR2 SVGAGI. The CDR3 is 15 amino acids. With V trimmed by 6 bases and J by 3 bases, 8 bases remained unmatched. In DNA, the CDR3 is TGTGCCAGCAGGTCCGGACAGGCGGTCAATCAGCCCCAGCATTTT. It codes for CASRSGQAVNQPQHF.

This clone has more than one count but fewer than ten. The rearrangement joins TRBV7-3 to TRBJ2-1; 11 nucleotides match TRBD2. The CDR3 length is 18 residues. V dropped 4 bases and J dropped 5; count of bases not matched to a gene: 13. Germline-derived CDR1 and CDR2 are SGHTA and FQGTGA. The CDR3 loop is CASSSIGLAGGSHNEQFF. CDR3 nucleotide sequence: TGTGCCAGCAGCTCTATCGGTCTAGCGGGAGGTTCCCACAATGAGCAGTTCTTC.

V is TRBV7-2 and J is TRBJ2-4; a possible D gene is TRBD1 (5 bases). This CDR3 is built from 19 residues. Germline values: CDR1 SGHTA, CDR2 FQGNSA. Trimming took off 1 base at V and 1 base at J, with 20 bases between the two ends. CDR3 sequence (DNA): TGTGCCAGCAGCTTAGTGGGCCCTATCCGACAGACCGCCAAAAACATTCAGTACTTC. This gives the protein CASSLVGPIRQTAKNIQYF.

A few counts support this clone. This sample includes further DNA sequences coding for the same CDR3. V usage is TRBV7-9 and J usage is TRBJ1-6; 7 positions match TRBD1. Unmatched junction bases numbered 4, after V lost 1 base and J lost 4 bases. Germline V CDR1 and CDR2: SEHNR, FQNEAQ (reference sequence). This CDR3 has 16 residues. The CDR3 sequence: CASSLGQGFYNSPLHF. CDR3 sequence (DNA): TGTGCCAGCAGCTTAGGACAGGGATTTTATAATTCACCCCTCCACTTT.

This clone occurred a few times. V gene TRBV14 combines with J gene TRBJ2-7, with D perhaps TRBD2 (6 bases). Per germline, CDR1 SGHDN and CDR2 FVKESK. V lost 10 bases to trimming and J lost 4 bases, with 20 bases between them. CDR3 length equals 14 residues. The CDR3 coding sequence is TGTGCCATCCAACCCGTTGGGCGGGGATACGAGCAGTACTTC. Translated, it gives CAIQPVGRGYEQYF.